This T cell receptor beta chain was captured in a study of cytotoxic CD8 clonotypes in ibrutinib-treated CLL. A single count supports this clone. Produced via immunoSEQ multiplex PCR; TCRdb's table is partial and in-frame only. Found here are 20,000 to 30,000 clones, approximately 71% of them singletons; the top ten hold roughly 51%. Germline assignment: CDR1 KGHSH and CDR2 LQKENI. This CDR3 has 14 residues. Trimming took 3 bases from V and 4 from J, leaving 12 bases between them. The sequencing here drew on PBMCs, taken at disease progression, from a patient treated with ibrutinib. This sequence was found in a human donor with chronic lymphocytic leukemia. The J gene is TRBJ1-2, the V gene TRBV18; D remains unclear. The CDR3 sequence is CASSPVVGAYGYTF. The DNA of the CDR3 is TGTGCCAGCTCACCCGTCGTGGGAGCCTATGGCTACACCTTC.